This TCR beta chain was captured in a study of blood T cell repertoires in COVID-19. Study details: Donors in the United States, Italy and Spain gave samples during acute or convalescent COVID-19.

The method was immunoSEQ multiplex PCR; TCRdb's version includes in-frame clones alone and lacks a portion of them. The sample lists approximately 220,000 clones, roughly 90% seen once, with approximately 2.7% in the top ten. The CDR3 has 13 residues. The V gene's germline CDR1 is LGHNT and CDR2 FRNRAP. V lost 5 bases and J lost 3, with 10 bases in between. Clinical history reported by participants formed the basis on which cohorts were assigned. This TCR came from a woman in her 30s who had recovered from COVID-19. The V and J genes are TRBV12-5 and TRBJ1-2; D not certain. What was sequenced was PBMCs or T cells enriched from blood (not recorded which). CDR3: CASGPTYHYGYTF. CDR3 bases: TGTGCTAGTGGTCCTACCTATCACTATGGCTACACCTTC. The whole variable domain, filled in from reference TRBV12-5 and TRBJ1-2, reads DARVTQTPRHKVTEMGQEVTMRCQPILGHNTVFWYRQTMMQGLELLAYFRNRAPLDDSGMPKDRFSAEMPDATLATLKIQPSEPRDSAVYFCASGPTYHYGYTFGSGTRLTVV.